The clone carrying this T cell receptor beta chain appeared a few times. This sample is part of a study of control samples from healthy donors and cancer patients. J was trimmed by 14 bases and V by 5 bases; bases with no gene match: 10. The CDR3 length is 12 residues. Germline V gene lookup returns CDR1 SGHTA and CDR2 FQGTGA. Sequencing was performed with immunoSEQ multiplex PCR; in TCRdb, only in-frame clones are kept and a portion is missing. Of 85,000 to 90,000 clones listed, around 86% are singletons. The source of this sequence is a man in his thirties or forties in good health. Sequencing was done on a sample of blood. This sequence joins TRBV7-3 and TRBJ2-3; 7 bases line up with TRBD2. Here the CDR3 DNA reads TGTGCCAGCAGCGCGTCCGGGACTACTAGGTATTTT. This translates into CASSASGTTRYF. The whole variable domain, remainder taken from reference TRBV7-3 and TRBJ2-3, is GAGVSQTPSNKVTEKGKYVELRCDPISGHTALYWYRQSLGQGPEFLIYFQGTGAADDSGLPNDRFFAVRPEGSVSTLKIQRTERGDSAVYLCASSASGTTRYFGPGTRLTVL.